The next 9 T cell receptor beta chains were all read from a single sample in a study of memory CD4+ T cells and cytomegalovirus serostatus. This table comes from immunoSEQ multiplex PCR, and its TCRdb copy is limited to in-frame clones, with some not included. The sample includes about 75,000 clones, under 80% of them seen just once. Single viable CD3+CD4+CD8-CD45RO+ cells were sorted as the memory CD4+ T cells. Sequenced: memory CD4+ T cells from blood. Every receptor here comes from an adult in good health and CMV-seropositive.

This clone was seen a few times. The chain is built from TRBV11-2 and TRBJ2-2; D may correspond to TRBD1 or TRBD2 (6 bases each). Germline assignment: CDR1 SGHAT and CDR2 FQNNGV. Between the trimmed V and J ends, which lost 2 bases and 2 bases, there was a span of 12 bases. This CDR3 has 16 amino acids. CDR3: CASSLNSGANTGELFF. The CDR3 nucleotides are TGTGCCAGCAGCTTAAATTCGGGGGCAAACACCGGGGAGCTGTTTTTT. Drawing the rest from reference TRBV11-2 and TRBJ2-2, the complete variable domain is EAGVAQSPRYKIIEKRQSVAFWCNPISGHATLYWYQQILGQGPKLLIQFQNNGVVDDSQLPKDRFSAERLKGVDSTLKIQPAKLEDSAVYLCASSLNSGANTGELFFGEGSRLTVL.

The chain employs TRBV20-1 and TRBJ2-1; D not resolved. Trimming left V 3 bases short and J 8 bases short, with 8 bases between. The germline CDR1 and CDR2 sequences are DFQATT and SNEGSKA (reference sequence). The CDR3 sequence is 11 residues long. CDR3: CSASGFDEQFF. CDR3 nucleotide sequence: TGCAGTGCTAGCGGCTTCGATGAGCAGTTCTTC.

The CDR3 DNA reads as TGTGCCAGCAGCCCCTCAGGGGGCTGGGGAGAGACCCAGTACTTC. This encodes CASSPSGGWGETQYF. This chain links TRBV11-2 with TRBJ2-5; 8 bases line up with TRBD1. CDR3 length: 15 residues. V was clipped by 5 bases and J by 4 bases; unmatched bases: 9. Per germline, CDR1 SGHAT and CDR2 FQNNGV.

The chain recombines TRBV28 with TRBJ2-7, with D uncertain. This CDR3 is 12 amino acids long. Germline CDR1 and CDR2: MDHEN and SYDVKM. The V and J ends lost 5 bases and 6 bases respectively, with 11 bases between them. The CDR3 region has the DNA TGTGCCAGCAGTCCCGGTCCTCTCGAGCAGTACGTC. Protein sequence: CASSPGPLEQYV.

The chain recombines TRBV7-4 with TRBJ1-4; tentative D call: TRBD1 (5 bases). The germline gives CDR1 SGHVT, CDR2 SQSDAQ. V was trimmed by 1 base and J by 5 bases, leaving 20 bases between them. The CDR3 is 18 residues long. The CDR3 DNA follows: TGTGCCAGCAGCTTAGAAAGGGGTCGACCGGCCCGAAATGAAAAACTGTTTTTT. Protein: CASSLERGRPARNEKLFF.

The J gene is TRBJ1-2, the V gene TRBV11-2; no clear D. CDR3 length: 12 residues. CDR1 SGHAT and CDR2 FQNNGV come from the germline V gene. Trimming pared 4 bases from V and 6 bases from J, leaving 9 bases between. CDR3 in amino acids: CASSSEVDGYTF. CDR3 nucleotide sequence: TGTGCCAGCAGCTCGGAGGTCGATGGCTACACCTTC.

The chain couples TRBV4-3 to TRBJ2-3; 9 bases agree with TRBD2. The CDR3 consists of 15 residues. The junction had 9 bases not matched to a gene; V was cut back by 5 bases and J by 6 bases. In germline, CDR1 is LGHNA, CDR2 YSLEER. DNA for the CDR3: TGCGCCAGCAGCTGGGCGGGAGGGCCGGGGGATACGCAGTATTTT. Its protein is CASSWAGGPGDTQYF.

Within the sample, this clone is medium-sized. This chain joins TRBV5-4 and TRBJ1-4; no firm D call. Deletions cut 4 bases from V and 8 bases from J, with 12 bases between. This CDR3 has 13 residues. Germline V lookup: CDR1 SGHNT, CDR2 YYREEE (reference sequence). CDR3 in DNA: TGTGCCAGCAGCCACCCTGACGGGGAAAAACTGTTTTTT. It specifies CASSHPDGEKLFF.

This chain uses TRBV7-7 with TRBJ2-1; TRBD2 aligns across 7 bases. From germline, CDR1 is SSHAT and CDR2 FNYEAQ (reference sequence). Trimming took 0 bases from V and 4 from J; bases not matched to a gene: 0. This CDR3 is built from 14 residues. CDR3 bases: TGTGCCAGCAGCTTAGCGGGAGGGTACAATGAGCAGTTCTTC. Translated: CASSLAGGYNEQFF.